This T cell receptor beta chain was captured by sequencing in a study of T cells in Graves' hyperthyroidism and ophthalmopathy. Broader study findings: Most thyroid clonotypes expanded above 0.001 were also detected in blood. Median prediction lead before ophthalmopathy onset was 5.5 to 7 months with the model.

Amplified TCR beta CDR3 regions came from RNA transcripts. The TCR CDR3 first-round RT-PCR relied on the HTBI primer set. MiXCR, run by TCRdb on the multiplex PCR reads, gives a single entry per CDR3 protein. The sample carries approximately 380,000 distinct CDR3 sequences, 15% to 20% recorded once. CDR3 length equals 15 residues. CDR1 SGHTA and CDR2 FQGTGA come from the germline V gene. V was trimmed by 1 base and J by 5 bases, leaving 13 bases between them. This clonotype was picked up many times. Its antigen is as yet unknown. This receptor was obtained from a man younger than 30 with Graves' ophthalmopathy. The chain is built from TRBV7-3 and TRBJ2-3; TRBD2 is a possible D gene (5 bases). The sample comprised blood. The CDR3 is CASSLSAVEGDTQYF. Here the CDR3 DNA reads TGTGCCAGCAGCTTAAGTGCGGTCGAGGGAGATACGCAGTATTTT.